The clone carrying this TCR beta chain has just a few counts. CDR1 and CDR2 (germline): MNHNS, SASEGT. This CDR3 has 14 amino acids. The V gene lost 2 bases and the J gene lost 5 bases, with 12 bases spanning the gap. The table came from immunoSEQ multiplex PCR; TCRdb's copy has only in-frame clones and leaves some out. The sample has about 270,000 clones; about 80% are singletons. The data are from a study of blood T cell repertoires in COVID-19. The sequencing input was peripheral blood. The receptor's source is a human donor in a cohort sampled during active COVID-19. This chain joins TRBV6-1 and TRBJ1-1; D uncertain. CDR3 bases: TGTGCCAGCAGTGAACGTTCGGGTGTTACTGAAGCTTTCTTT. It translates to CASSERSGVTEAFF.